Following are 18 T cell receptor beta chains from one sample sequenced in a study of control samples from healthy donors and cancer patients. The data were produced by immunoSEQ multiplex PCR, yet TCRdb's version contains in-frame clones alone and is incomplete. The sample spans about 210,000 clones; the ten largest clones claim around 2%. The sample was blood. The receptors were gathered from a woman aged 25 to 39 in good health.

The CDR3 region has the DNA TGCGCCAGCAGCTCGGAGAGCTCTGGAAACACCATATATTTT. Residues: CASSSESSGNTIYF. V usage is TRBV5-1 and J usage is TRBJ1-3, with D hard to call. Trimming took off 3 bases at V and 0 bases at J, with 7 bases between the two ends. The length of the CDR3 is 14 residues. Germline CDR1 and CDR2: SGHRS and YFSETQ.

J is TRBJ1-2 and V is TRBV4-1; 8 bases match TRBD1. Germline V lookup: CDR1 MGHRA, CDR2 YSYEKL. The V segment lost 1 base and the J segment 8 bases; nucleotides outside the gene matches: 9. This CDR3 comprises 15 residues. The CDR3 spells CASSQGVQGALGYTF. The CDR3 nucleotides read TGCGCCAGCAGCCAAGGAGTTCAGGGGGCGCTCGGCTACACCTTC.

This rearrangement joins TRBV4-1 to TRBJ2-5, with no clear D. V was clipped by 5 bases and J by 2 bases, with 15 bases between them. The CDR3 extends over 15 amino acids. Germline lookup yields CDR1 MGHRA and CDR2 YSYEKL. In DNA, the CDR3 is TGCGCCAGCAGCGAACGATCCCCGTATCAAGAGACCCAGTACTTC. This codes for CASSERSPYQETQYF.

The chain is built from TRBV4-2 and TRBJ1-5; no reliable D call. CDR3 size: 15 residues. Germline lookup yields CDR1 LGHNA and CDR2 YNFKEQ. V was trimmed by 0 bases and J by 4 bases, leaving 10 bases between them. CDR3 sequence reads: CASSQDGGENQPQHF. In DNA form, the CDR3 reads TGTGCCAGCAGCCAAGATGGTGGAGAAAATCAGCCCCAGCATTTT.

In the case of this clone: The same CDR3 is also encoded by other DNA sequences in this sample. DNA of the CDR3: TGTGCCAGCAGTTTGGGGACAGGCTATGGCTACACCTTC. It is translated as CASSLGTGYGYTF. V usage is TRBV12-3 or TRBV12-4 and J usage is TRBJ1-2; 8 bases are shared with TRBD1. The CDR3 extends over 13 amino acids. J was trimmed by 4 bases and V by 3 bases; bases with no gene match: 1.

J is TRBJ2-5 and V is TRBV5-1, with 7 positions matching TRBD1. CDR1 and CDR2 (germline): SGHRS, YFSETQ. The CDR3 is made up of 14 amino acids. The trim removed 0 bases at V and 5 bases at J, leaving 4 bases unmatched. The CDR3 DNA sequence: TGCGCCAGCAGCTTGGACAGGGGTATGGAGACCCAGTACTTC. As protein: CASSLDRGMETQYF.

The chain links TRBV7-2 to TRBJ2-1; D is tentatively TRBD1 or TRBD2 (5 bases each). The CDR3 contains 12 residues. In germline, CDR1 is SGHTA, CDR2 FQGNSA. The CDR3 loop is CASSGQLTQQFF. The CDR3 DNA follows: TGTGCATCCTCGGGGCAACTGACACAGCAGTTCTTC.

V and J are TRBV27 and TRBJ1-1, with 9 bases identical to TRBD1. The trim removed 5 bases at V and 0 bases at J, leaving 16 bases unmatched. The CDR3 loop spans 19 amino acids. Looked up from germline, CDR1 is MNHEY and CDR2 is SMNVEV (reference sequence). DNA for the CDR3: TGTGCCAGCAGTCCCCCGGGACAGGGTCGGGGGCGGCTGAACACTGAAGCTTTCTTT. Its protein is CASSPPGQGRGRLNTEAFF.

The V and J genes are TRBV30 and TRBJ1-2; maybe TRBD1 (6 bases). The V end was cut by 4 bases, the J end by 3 bases, with 27 bases between. Germline loops: CDR1 GTSNPN, CDR2 SVGIG (reference sequence). This CDR3 region has 18 residues. The CDR3 DNA follows: TGTGCCTGGAAAGGATCCCCGGTTCGGCGGACAGACTACTATGGCTACACCTTC. This encodes CAWKGSPVRRTDYYGYTF.

The J gene is TRBJ2-2, the V gene TRBV18; D remains ambiguous. This CDR3 region has 12 residues. Germline V gene sequence: CDR1 KGHSH, CDR2 LQKENI. V was clipped by 4 bases and J by 4 bases, with 4 bases between them. The CDR3 here is CASSHITGELFF. CDR3 bases: TGTGCCAGCTCACATATCACCGGGGAGCTGTTTTTT. The full variable domain, rest sourced from reference TRBV18 and TRBJ2-2, is NAGVMQNPRHLVRRRGQEARLRCSPMKGHSHVYWYRQLPEEGLKFMVYLQKENIIDESGMPKERFSAEFPKEGPSILRIQQVVRGDSAAYFCASSHITGELFFGEGSRLTVL.

The chain recombines TRBV27 with TRBJ2-3; tentatively, D is TRBD1 or TRBD2 (6 bases each). CDR1 and CDR2 from the germline V gene are MNHEY and SMNVEV (reference sequence). The CDR3 is 12 residues long. Trimming cost V 3 bases and J 14 bases, with 15 bases left between them. The CDR3 coding sequence is TGTGCCAGCAGTTTTGTGAACAGGGACTTGTATTTT. Translation gives CASSFVNRDLYF.

The chain couples TRBV5-1 to TRBJ1-2, with a weak D call TRBD1 (5 bases). Germline assignment: CDR1 SGHRS and CDR2 YFSETQ. The V end lost 2 bases, the J end lost 6 bases, and 17 bases lay between the germline ends. The CDR3 extends over 15 amino acids. Here the CDR3 reads CASSFYRGQSHGYTF. The CDR3 nucleotides are TGCGCCAGCAGCTTCTATAGGGGTCAAAGCCATGGCTACACCTTC.

The gene calls are TRBV18 and TRBJ2-7; TRBD1 matches at 9 bases. V dropped 2 bases and J dropped 3; count of bases not matched to a gene: 5. Germline V gene sequence: CDR1 KGHSH, CDR2 LQKENI. The CDR3 runs 15 residues. CDR3 protein: CASSPWTGEVYEQYF. The CDR3 region has the DNA TGTGCCAGCTCACCATGGACAGGGGAGGTCTACGAGCAGTACTTC.

The V call is TRBV30, the J call TRBJ1-1; D perhaps matches TRBD1 (6 bases). Germline CDR1 GTSNPN, CDR2 SVGIG (reference sequence). The V end lost 4 bases, the J end lost 1 base, and 13 bases lay between the germline ends. The CDR3 sequence is 14 residues long. The CDR3 DNA follows: TGTGCCTGGAAGTTCTCGACAGGGAACACTGAAGCTTTCTTT. Amino acid sequence: CAWKFSTGNTEAFF. The full variable domain, in which reference TRBV30 and TRBJ1-1 provide the parts outside the CDR3, is SQTIHQWPATLVQPVGSPLSLECTVEGTSNPNLYWYRQAAGRGLQLLFYSVGIGQISSEVPQNLSASRPQDRQFILSSKKLLLSDSGFYLCAWKFSTGNTEAFFGQGTRLTVV.

The rearrangement uses TRBV18 and TRBJ2-5, with a possible D match to TRBD1 (8 bases). Trimming removed 3 bases at V and 5 bases at J, with 28 bases between. CDR3 size: 19 residues. The germline CDR1 and CDR2 sequences are KGHSH and LQKENI. This CDR3 is CASSPFQGANRGGSETQYF. CDR3 sequence (DNA): TGTGCCAGCTCACCGTTCCAGGGGGCGAACAGGGGAGGGTCGGAGACCCAGTACTTC.

The chain has TRBV24-1 and TRBJ2-1; D tentatively fits TRBD1 or TRBD2 (5 bases each). Trimming shortened V by 4 bases and J by 7 bases, and 10 bases separated the two germline ends. Germline lookup yields CDR1 KGHDR and CDR2 SFDVKD. The CDR3 is 13 residues long. CDR3 coding DNA: TGTGCCACCAGTGAAGAGGGGTGGAATGAGCAGTTCTTC. As protein: CATSEEGWNEQFF.

This chain connects TRBV28 to TRBJ1-5; no definite D call. From germline, CDR1 is MDHEN and CDR2 SYDVKM. The germline V and J ends were trimmed by 8 bases and 3 bases, with 17 bases remaining between them. The CDR3 is 15 residues long. Here the CDR3 reads CASGRYQYANQPQHF. The CDR3 nucleotides read TGTGCCAGCGGGCGGTATCAGTACGCCAATCAGCCCCAGCATTTT.

The chain is built from TRBV5-1 and TRBJ1-2, with 9 bases that match TRBD1. Germline V gene data show CDR1 as SGHRS and CDR2 as YFSETQ. Losses at the gene ends were 3 bases for V and 8 bases for J; bases not matched to a gene: 8. The CDR3 spans 14 residues. The DNA of the CDR3 is TGCGCCAGCAGCTCCTTACAGGGGGCGCTCGGCTACACCTTC. Translated: CASSSLQGALGYTF.